The sequence of this T cell receptor beta chain was determined in a study of cytomegalovirus exposure and HLA in healthy donors. Germline V gene data show CDR1 as SQVTM and CDR2 as ANQGSEA. There are 15 residues in the CDR3. Unmatched junction bases numbered 13, after V lost 8 bases and J lost 3 bases. Comments on this clone: Its antigen is still unknown.

Sequenced by immunoSEQ multiplex PCR; TCRdb stores in-frame clones only, minus some. In the table there are 70,000 to 90,000 clones, approximately 80% of which are singletons. Overall study results and limits: Among TCR sequences, most were rare, though some public TCRs appeared in many donors. Researchers catalogued 164 TCR beta chains as cytomegalovirus-associated. It was found in a later analysis that first-cohort TCR clusters tended to co-occur in the 100 to 150 validation repertoires. Reports indicated that the classifier achieved high specificity and sensitivity in diagnosing cytomegalovirus status.

What was sequenced was PBMCs. The sequence came from a man aged 25-40 years in good health and CMV-seronegative. The chain has TRBV29-1 and TRBJ2-1; 7 bases agree with TRBD1. CDR3 residues: CSSRQGTRSYNEQFF. In DNA form, the CDR3 reads TGCAGCTCTCGACAGGGTACTAGGAGCTACAATGAGCAGTTCTTC.